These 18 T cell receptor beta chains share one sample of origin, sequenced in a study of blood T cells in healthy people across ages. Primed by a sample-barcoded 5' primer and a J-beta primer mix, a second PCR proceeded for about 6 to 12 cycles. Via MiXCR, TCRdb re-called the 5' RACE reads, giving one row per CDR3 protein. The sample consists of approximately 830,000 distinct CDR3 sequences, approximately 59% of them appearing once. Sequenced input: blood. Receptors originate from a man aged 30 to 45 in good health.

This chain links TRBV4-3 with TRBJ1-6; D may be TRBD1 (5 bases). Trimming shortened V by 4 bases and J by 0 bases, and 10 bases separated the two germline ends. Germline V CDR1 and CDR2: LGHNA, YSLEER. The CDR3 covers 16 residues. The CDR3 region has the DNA TGCGCCAGCAGCCCGGGGACGAGCTCCTATAATTCACCCCTCCACTTT. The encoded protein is CASSPGTSSYNSPLHF.

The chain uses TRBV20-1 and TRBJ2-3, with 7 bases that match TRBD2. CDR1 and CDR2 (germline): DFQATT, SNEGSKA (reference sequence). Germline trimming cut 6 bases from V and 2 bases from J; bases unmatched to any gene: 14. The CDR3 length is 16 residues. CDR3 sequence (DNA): TGCAGTGCCAACGGACTGCGAGCGGGGACCACAGATACGCAGTATTTT. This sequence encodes CSANGLRAGTTDTQYF.

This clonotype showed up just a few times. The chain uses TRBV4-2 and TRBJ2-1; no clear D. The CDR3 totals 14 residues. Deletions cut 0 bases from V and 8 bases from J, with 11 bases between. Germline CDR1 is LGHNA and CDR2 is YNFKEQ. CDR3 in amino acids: CASSQEASIDEQFF. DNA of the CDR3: TGTGCCAGCAGCCAAGAGGCTAGTATAGATGAGCAGTTCTTC.

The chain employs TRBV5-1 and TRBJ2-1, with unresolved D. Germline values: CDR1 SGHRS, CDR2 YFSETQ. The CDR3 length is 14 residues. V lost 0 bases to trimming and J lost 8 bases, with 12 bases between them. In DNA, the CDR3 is TGCGCCAGCAGCTTGGCACTGCCTAGTGATGAGCAGTTCTTC. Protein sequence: CASSLALPSDEQFF.

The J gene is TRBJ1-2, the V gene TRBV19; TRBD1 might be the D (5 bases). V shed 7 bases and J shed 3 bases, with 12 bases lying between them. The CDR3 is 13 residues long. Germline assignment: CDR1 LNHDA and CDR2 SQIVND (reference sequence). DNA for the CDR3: TGTGCCAGTACCGGGACTTCCGACTATGGCTACACCTTC. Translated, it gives CASTGTSDYGYTF.

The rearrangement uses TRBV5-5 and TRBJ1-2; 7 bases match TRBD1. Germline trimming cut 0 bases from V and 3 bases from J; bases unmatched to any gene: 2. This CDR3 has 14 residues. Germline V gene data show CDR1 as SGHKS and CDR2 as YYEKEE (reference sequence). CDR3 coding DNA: TGTGCCAGCAGCTTGGAGGGGGCTGACTATGGCTACACCTTC. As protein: CASSLEGADYGYTF.

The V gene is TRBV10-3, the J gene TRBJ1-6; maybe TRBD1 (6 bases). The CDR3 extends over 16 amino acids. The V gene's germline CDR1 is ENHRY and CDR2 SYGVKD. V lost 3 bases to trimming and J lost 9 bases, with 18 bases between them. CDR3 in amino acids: CAISEGWGAEGSPLHF. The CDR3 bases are TGTGCCATCAGTGAAGGTTGGGGGGCCGAGGGTTCACCCCTCCACTTT.

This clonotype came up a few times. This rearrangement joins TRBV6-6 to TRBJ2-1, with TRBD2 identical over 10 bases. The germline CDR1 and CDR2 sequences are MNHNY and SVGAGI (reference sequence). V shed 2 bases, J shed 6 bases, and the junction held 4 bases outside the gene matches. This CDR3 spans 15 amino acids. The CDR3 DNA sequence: TGTGCCAGCAGTTACCTAGGGACTAGCGTCAATGAGCAGTTCTTC. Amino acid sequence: CASSYLGTSVNEQFF.

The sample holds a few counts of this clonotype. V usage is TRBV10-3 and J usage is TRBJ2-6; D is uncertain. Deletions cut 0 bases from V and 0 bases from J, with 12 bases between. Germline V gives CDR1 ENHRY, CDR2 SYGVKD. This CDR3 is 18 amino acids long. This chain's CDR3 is CAISESERVSSGANVLTF. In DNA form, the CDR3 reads TGTGCCATCAGTGAGTCAGAGCGCGTGAGCTCTGGGGCCAACGTCCTGACTTTC.

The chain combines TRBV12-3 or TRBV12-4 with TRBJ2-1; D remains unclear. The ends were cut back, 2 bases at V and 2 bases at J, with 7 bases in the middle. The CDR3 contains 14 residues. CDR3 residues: CASSLTRTYNEQFF. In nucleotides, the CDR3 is TGTGCCAGCAGTTTAACCCGGACCTACAATGAGCAGTTCTTC.

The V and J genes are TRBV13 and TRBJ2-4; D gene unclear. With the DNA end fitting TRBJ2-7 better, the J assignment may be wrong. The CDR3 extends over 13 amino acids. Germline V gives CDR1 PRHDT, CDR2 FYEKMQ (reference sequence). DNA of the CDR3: TGTGCCAGCAGCCTGGGCCCCTCGGGCGAGCAGTACTTC. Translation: CASSLGPSGEQYF.

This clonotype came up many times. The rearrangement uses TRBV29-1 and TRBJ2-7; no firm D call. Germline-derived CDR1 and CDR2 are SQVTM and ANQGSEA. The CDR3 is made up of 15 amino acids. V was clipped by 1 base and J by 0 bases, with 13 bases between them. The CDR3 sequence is CSVEGDARSSYEQYF. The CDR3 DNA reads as TGCAGCGTTGAAGGTGACGCCCGAAGCTCCTACGAGCAGTACTTC.

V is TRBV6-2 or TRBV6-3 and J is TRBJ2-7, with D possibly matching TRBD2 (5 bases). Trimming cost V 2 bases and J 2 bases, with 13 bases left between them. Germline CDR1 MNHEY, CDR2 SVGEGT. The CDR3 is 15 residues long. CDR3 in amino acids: CASSYGRGSTYEQYF. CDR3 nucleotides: TGTGCCAGCAGTTACGGGCGAGGGAGCACCTACGAGCAGTACTTC.

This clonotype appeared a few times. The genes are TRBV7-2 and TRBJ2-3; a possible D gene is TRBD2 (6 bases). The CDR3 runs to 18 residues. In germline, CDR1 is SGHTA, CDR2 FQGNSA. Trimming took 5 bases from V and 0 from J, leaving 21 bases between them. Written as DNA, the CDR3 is TGTGCCAGCAGCCGGGAGTTTGCCGCGACCCTGAGCACAGATACGCAGTATTTT. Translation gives CASSREFAATLSTDTQYF.

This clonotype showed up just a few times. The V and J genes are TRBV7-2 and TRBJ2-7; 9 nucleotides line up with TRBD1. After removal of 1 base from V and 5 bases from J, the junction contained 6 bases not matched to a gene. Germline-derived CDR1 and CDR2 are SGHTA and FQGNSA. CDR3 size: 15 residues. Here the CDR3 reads CASSLVPQGANEQYF. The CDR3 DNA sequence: TGTGCCAGCAGCTTAGTGCCACAGGGGGCGAACGAGCAGTACTTC.

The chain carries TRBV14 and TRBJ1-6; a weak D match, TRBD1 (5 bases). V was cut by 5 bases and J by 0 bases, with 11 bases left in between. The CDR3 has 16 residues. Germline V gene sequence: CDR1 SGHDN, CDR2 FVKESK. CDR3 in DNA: TGTGCCAGCAGCGGGGACGTAAGCTCCTATAATTCACCCCTCCACTTT. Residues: CASSGDVSSYNSPLHF.

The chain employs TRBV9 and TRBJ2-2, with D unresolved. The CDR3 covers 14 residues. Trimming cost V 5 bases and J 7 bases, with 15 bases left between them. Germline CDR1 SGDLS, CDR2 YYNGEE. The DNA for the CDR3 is TGTGCCAGCAGTCCGGCCAGGACGAGCGGGGAGCTGTTTTTT. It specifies CASSPARTSGELFF.

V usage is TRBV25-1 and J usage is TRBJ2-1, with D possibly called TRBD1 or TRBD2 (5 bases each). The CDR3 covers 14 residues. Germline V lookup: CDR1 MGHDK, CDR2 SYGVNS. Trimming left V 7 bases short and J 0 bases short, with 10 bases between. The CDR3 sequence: CASKAGTSYNEQFF. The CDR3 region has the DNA TGTGCCAGCAAAGCCGGGACCTCCTACAATGAGCAGTTCTTC.